These 30 T cell receptor beta chains share one sample of origin, sequenced in a study of CD8+ T cells in alopecia areata. Treatment given: oral pan-JAK inhibitor, 5-10 mg twice daily. As the sequencing template, cDNA was produced by extracting RNA and reverse transcribing it. Method: immunoSEQ multiplex PCR; TCRdb's copy keeps in-frame clones and lacks some. The table includes around 120,000 clones, roughly 60% detected once. This specimen consisted of CD8+ T cells sorted from blood, obtained at week 4, from a patient treated with tofacitinib. Every receptor here comes from a human donor with alopecia areata.

The chain is built from TRBV5-1 and TRBJ1-2; 9 bases match TRBD1. This CDR3 has 13 amino acids. J lost 6 bases, V lost 3 bases, and 3 bases had no gene match. CDR1 and CDR2 (germline): SGHRS, YFSETQ. The CDR3 DNA reads TGCGCCAGCAGCTGGACAGGGGTAGATGGCTACACCTTC. The encoded protein is CASSWTGVDGYTF.

This sequence joins TRBV7-9 and TRBJ2-5; D call uncertain. CDR3 length: 15 amino acids. V lost 1 base and J lost 7, with 16 bases in between. The germline V gene has CDR1 SEHNR and CDR2 FQNEAQ (reference sequence). CDR3 sequence (DNA): TGTGCCAGCAGCTTAGAGAGAAGCAGCTTAGGGACCCAGTACTTC. This codes for CASSLERSSLGTQYF.

This clone was recorded a few times. The gene calls are TRBV30 and TRBJ1-1; D call uncertain. Between the trimmed V and J ends, which lost 1 base and 5 bases, there was a span of 11 bases. The germline V gene has CDR1 GTSNPN and CDR2 SVGIG (reference sequence). The CDR3 loop spans 13 amino acids. The CDR3 protein is CAWSEVFRTEAFF. The CDR3 DNA sequence: TGTGCCTGGAGTGAGGTTTTTAGGACTGAAGCTTTCTTT.

The gene calls are TRBV29-1 and TRBJ1-4; 9 nucleotides align to TRBD1. There are 16 residues in the CDR3. Germline assignment: CDR1 SQVTM and CDR2 ANQGSEA. V lost 4 bases, J lost 6 bases, and 12 bases stayed unmatched. This CDR3 is CSVAGTGRGPYEKLFF. For the CDR3, the DNA is TGCAGCGTTGCGGGGACAGGGCGAGGCCCATATGAAAAACTGTTTTTT.

Comments on this clone: The junction differs from germline at one of its ends, possibly a read error. The rearrangement links TRBV29-1 to TRBJ2-1, with D possibly being TRBD1 or TRBD2 (5 bases each). This CDR3 has 11 amino acids. CDR1 and CDR2 from the germline V gene are SQVTM and ANQGSEA. This CDR3 is CSVAKYGTTVF. The CDR3 nucleotides are TGCAGCGTTGCTAAATACGGGACCACAGTCTTC.

This clone was seen more than once but under ten times. This rearrangement joins TRBV13 to TRBJ2-7; D is perhaps TRBD1 (6 bases). CDR1 and CDR2 (germline): PRHDT, FYEKMQ (reference sequence). Trimming removed 4 bases at V and 5 bases at J, with 18 bases between. The CDR3 is 15 amino acids. The CDR3 sequence: CASSSNRDNQDEQYF. CDR3 coding DNA: TGTGCCAGCAGCTCCAACCGGGACAATCAGGACGAGCAGTACTTC.

The J gene is TRBJ2-3, the V gene TRBV30; no firm D call. The CDR3 is made up of 13 amino acids. V lost 2 bases and J lost 4, with 10 bases in between. Looked up from germline, CDR1 is GTSNPN and CDR2 is SVGIG (reference sequence). As DNA, the CDR3 is TGTGCCTGGAGTCTATCGAAGGCAGATACGCAGTATTTT. Its protein is CAWSLSKADTQYF.

The chain couples TRBV4-1 to TRBJ1-2; a possible D gene is TRBD1 (5 bases). The CDR3 loop spans 14 amino acids. Trimming shortened V by 0 bases and J by 4 bases, and 9 bases separated the two germline ends. Germline loops: CDR1 MGHRA, CDR2 YSYEKL. CDR3: CASSQDAGSYGYTF. The CDR3 DNA reads TGCGCCAGCAGCCAAGATGCAGGGTCCTATGGCTACACCTTC.

The CDR3 protein is CASSDRDSSYNEQFF. CDR3 sequence (DNA): TGTGCCAGCAGCGATAGGGACAGCTCCTACAATGAGCAGTTCTTC. The chain joins TRBV27 to TRBJ2-1; 7 bases line up with TRBD1. The germline CDR1 and CDR2 sequences are MNHEY and SMNVEV (reference sequence). Trimming cost V 6 bases and J 0 bases; bases outside gene matches: 5. This CDR3 region has 15 residues.

The V gene is TRBV5-6, the J gene TRBJ2-1; 8 positions agree with TRBD1. CDR1 is SGHDT, CDR2 YYEEEE, per germline. CDR3 length: 15 amino acids. After removal of 3 bases from V and 10 bases from J, the junction contained 12 bases not matched to a gene. DNA for the CDR3: TGTGCCAGCAGCTGGGGACAGGTGCCCTTCGAGGAGCAGTTCTTC. Translating gives CASSWGQVPFEEQFF.

The rearrangement uses TRBV29-1 and TRBJ2-7; TRBD1 is a possible D gene (6 bases). V was cut by 4 bases and J by 2 bases, with 15 bases left in between. This CDR3 has 14 amino acids. The germline V gene encodes CDR1 SQVTM and CDR2 ANQGSEA. CDR3 amino acids: CSVASWTETYEQYF. The CDR3, as DNA: TGCAGCGTTGCTTCTTGGACAGAGACCTACGAGCAGTACTTC.

This clone has just a few counts. This chain uses TRBV9 with TRBJ2-7, with a tentative D call TRBD1 (6 bases). Trimming left V 6 bases short and J 2 bases short, with 15 bases between. Germline CDR1 is SGDLS and CDR2 is YYNGEE. The CDR3 contains 14 residues. CDR3 in amino acids: CASTARDTPYEQYF. CDR3 in DNA: TGTGCCAGCACTGCCCGGGACACACCCTACGAGCAGTACTTC.

This clone was detected only a few times. The chain links TRBV29-1 to TRBJ1-1; D is uncertain. The germline CDR1 and CDR2 sequences are SQVTM and ANQGSEA. V lost 5 bases, J lost 0 bases, and 10 bases lay in between. CDR3 size: 13 residues. Here the CDR3 DNA reads TGCAGCGTTCTACTCCCGATGAACACTGAAGCTTTCTTT. Encoded protein: CSVLLPMNTEAFF.

This chain links TRBV30 with TRBJ2-1; D uncertain. Germline CDR1 GTSNPN, CDR2 SVGIG (reference sequence). The CDR3 sequence is 13 residues long. The germline V and J ends were trimmed by 0 bases and 4 bases, with 7 bases remaining between them. In DNA, the CDR3 is TGTGCCTGGAGTGTATTGGTTTACAATGAGCAGTTCTTC. Amino acids: CAWSVLVYNEQFF.

This chain uses TRBV2 with TRBJ2-1; TRBD2 matches 13 bases. The length of the CDR3 is 16 residues. CDR1 and CDR2 from the germline V gene are SNHLY and FYNNEI. V was pared by 8 bases and J by 7 bases, with 11 bases of the junction left unmatched. The CDR3 region is CASPEPTSGGRNEQFF. In nucleotides, the CDR3 is TGTGCCAGCCCTGAACCGACTAGCGGGGGGAGGAATGAGCAGTTCTTC.

The genes are TRBV29-1 and TRBJ1-2; 7 bases align to TRBD1. Trimming cost V 6 bases and J 4 bases; bases outside gene matches: 8. Germline V lookup: CDR1 SQVTM, CDR2 ANQGSEA. This CDR3 has 13 amino acids. Here the CDR3 reads CSVDPTGAYGYTF. The CDR3 nucleotides are TGCAGCGTGGACCCTACAGGGGCCTATGGCTACACCTTC.

The chain employs TRBV29-1 and TRBJ2-7, with D uncertain. The CDR3 contains 11 residues. Germline V CDR1 and CDR2: SQVTM, ANQGSEA. Trimming pared 6 bases from V and 2 bases from J, leaving 8 bases between. The CDR3 DNA follows: TGCAGCGTGATCGTTACCTACGAGCAGTACTTC. Encoded protein: CSVIVTYEQYF.

The chain joins TRBV4-1 to TRBJ2-7; D is tentatively TRBD1 or TRBD2 (5 bases each). Trimming left V 1 base short and J 5 bases short, with 9 bases between. Germline CDR1 MGHRA, CDR2 YSYEKL. The CDR3 has 13 residues. The CDR3 region is CASSQGPGHEQYF. Here the CDR3 DNA reads TGCGCCAGCAGCCAAGGCCCGGGGCACGAGCAGTACTTC.

V is TRBV5-6 and J is TRBJ2-7; 7 positions agree with TRBD1. The V gene end was trimmed by 1 base and the J gene end by 5 bases; junction bases not matched to a gene: 6. This CDR3 contains 14 residues. Germline assignment: CDR1 SGHDT and CDR2 YYEEEE. CDR3 in amino acids: CASSLYAGGNEQYF. The DNA for the CDR3 is TGTGCCAGCAGCTTGTATGCAGGGGGTAACGAGCAGTACTTC.

This clone is a singleton in its sample. V usage is TRBV30 and J usage is TRBJ1-1; perhaps TRBD1 as D (6 bases). Germline CDR1 reads GTSNPN; CDR2 reads SVGIG (reference sequence). The V end was cut by 4 bases, the J end by 7 bases, with 13 bases between. The CDR3 consists of 12 residues. The CDR3 DNA reads TGTGCCTGGACCTTAGACAGGTTTGAAGCTTTCTTT. Translating gives CAWTLDRFEAFF.

V gene TRBV29-1 combines with J gene TRBJ1-2; 9 positions match TRBD1. CDR1 SQVTM and CDR2 ANQGSEA come from the germline V gene. The length of the CDR3 is 16 residues. Trimming at V came to 5 bases and at J to 2 bases, leaving 12 bases not matched to a gene. CDR3 amino acids: CSVRGSRQGVNYGYTF. The CDR3 bases are TGCAGCGTTCGGGGGTCCAGACAGGGGGTGAACTATGGCTACACCTTC.

This chain joins TRBV5-6 and TRBJ1-2, with D possibly matching TRBD1 (5 bases). Germline-derived CDR1 and CDR2 are SGHDT and YYEEEE. The CDR3 totals 15 residues. Trimming stripped 0 bases from V and 4 bases from J, with 13 bases between. The CDR3 region is CASSLGSLTVYGYTF. The CDR3 bases are TGTGCCAGCAGCTTGGGCTCTTTGACAGTCTATGGCTACACCTTC.

The chain combines TRBV29-1 with TRBJ2-3; perhaps TRBD1 as D (5 bases). V gave up 5 bases and J gave up 6 bases, with 21 bases separating them. The CDR3 runs to 15 residues. Germline lookup yields CDR1 SQVTM and CDR2 ANQGSEA. Here the CDR3 reads CSVQEGVGVGDTQYF. The CDR3 DNA is TGCAGCGTTCAGGAAGGTGTAGGGGTTGGGGATACGCAGTATTTT.

The chain has TRBV30 and TRBJ2-1; TRBD1 or TRBD2 may be the D gene (6 bases each). The CDR3 length is 13 residues. The germline V and J ends were trimmed by 2 bases and 4 bases, with 9 bases remaining between them. Per germline, CDR1 GTSNPN and CDR2 SVGIG (reference sequence). The CDR3 loop reads CAWSRGDYNEQFF. The DNA for the CDR3 is TGTGCCTGGAGTAGGGGGGATTACAATGAGCAGTTCTTC.

The genes are TRBV18 and TRBJ2-1; 9 bases match TRBD1. Per the germline V gene, CDR1 is KGHSH and CDR2 is LQKENI. The CDR3 runs 14 residues. V trimming: 8 bases; J trimming: 3 bases; junction bases outside the gene matches: 5. The CDR3, as DNA: TGTGCCAGCCGACAGGGGGTTGGCTACAATGAGCAGTTCTTC. Its protein product is CASRQGVGYNEQFF. Together with reference TRBV18 and TRBJ2-1, the CDR3 gives the full variable domain: NAGVMQNPRHLVRRRGQEARLRCSPMKGHSHVYWYRQLPEEGLKFMVYLQKENIIDESGMPKERFSAEFPKEGPSILRIQQVVRGDSAAYFCASRQGVGYNEQFFGPGTRLTVL.

The chain employs TRBV4-1 and TRBJ2-3; perhaps TRBD1 as D (6 bases). The CDR3 runs to 15 residues. V lost 0 bases and J lost 5, with 12 bases in between. Germline V lookup: CDR1 MGHRA, CDR2 YSYEKL. The CDR3 loop reads CASSQEGFRGDTQYF. In DNA, the CDR3 is TGCGCCAGCAGCCAAGAGGGGTTCAGGGGAGATACGCAGTATTTT.

The chain has TRBV16 and TRBJ2-7; the match to TRBD2 covers 8 bases. The CDR3 spans 13 residues. Germline V lookup: CDR1 KGHSY, CDR2 FQNENV. J gave up 11 bases and V 2 bases, and 8 bases lay outside the gene matches. CDR3 amino acids: CASSQDPFGGEYF. In DNA, the CDR3 is TGTGCCAGCAGCCAAGATCCGTTCGGGGGGGAGTACTTC.

V gene TRBV7-2 combines with J gene TRBJ1-6; D is ambiguous. V shed 5 bases and J shed 5 bases, with 7 bases lying between them. The CDR3 loop spans 13 amino acids. Germline V gives CDR1 SGHTA, CDR2 FQGNSA. CDR3 bases: TGTGCCAGCAGCCCCAATAATAATTCACCCCTCCACTTT. Encoded protein: CASSPNNNSPLHF.

The chain is built from TRBV29-1 and TRBJ2-7; D might be TRBD1 (5 bases). Trimming removed 7 bases at V and 3 bases at J, with 22 bases between. The CDR3 has 15 amino acids. CDR1 and CDR2 (germline): SQVTM, ANQGSEA. This CDR3 reads CSALLGVQYYYEQYF. CDR3 sequence (DNA): TGCAGCGCCCTGTTAGGGGTTCAATACTACTACGAGCAGTACTTC.

Only a few counts were recorded for this clone. J is TRBJ2-7 and V is TRBV23-1; 9 bases agree with TRBD2. TRBV23-1 is identified as an open reading frame with a role that is uncertain. V trimming: 2 bases; J trimming: 4 bases; junction bases outside the gene matches: 12. The CDR3 contains 17 residues. The CDR3 DNA sequence: TGCGCCAGCAGTCAAGGGAGGCTAGCGGGGAGTCCATACGAGCAGTACTTC. Protein sequence: CASSQGRLAGSPYEQYF.